This T cell receptor beta chain is from a study of shared clonotypes between healthy human individuals. Study information: Donors were a couple of women and a few men aged 18 to 49.

Generated by immunoSEQ multiplex PCR, the TCRdb table keeps only in-frame clones and is missing some. The sample records 2.3 million or so clones, more than 85% being singletons. The donors, all of them Caucasian adults, lived in Nashville, Tennessee. Points on this clone: Its antigen is undetermined.

Study-wide findings and caveats: Only blood samples were collected, and tissue repertoires likely differ.

The sample was naive CD4+ T cells from PBMCs. Subset meaning: CD45RA+ positively selected. This clonotype was sampled from a man between 18 and 35 years old in good health. Some clones in this sample may be carry-over from other donors' samples.

The CDR3 loop reads CASSYSLNEQFF. The CDR3 DNA reads as TGTGCCAGCAGTTACTCCCTCAATGAGCAGTTCTTC. The chain uses TRBV6-5 and TRBJ2-1; D is unclear. In germline, CDR1 is MNHEY, CDR2 SVGAGI. Trimming removed 0 bases at V and 6 bases at J, with 3 bases between. CDR3 length: 12 residues.